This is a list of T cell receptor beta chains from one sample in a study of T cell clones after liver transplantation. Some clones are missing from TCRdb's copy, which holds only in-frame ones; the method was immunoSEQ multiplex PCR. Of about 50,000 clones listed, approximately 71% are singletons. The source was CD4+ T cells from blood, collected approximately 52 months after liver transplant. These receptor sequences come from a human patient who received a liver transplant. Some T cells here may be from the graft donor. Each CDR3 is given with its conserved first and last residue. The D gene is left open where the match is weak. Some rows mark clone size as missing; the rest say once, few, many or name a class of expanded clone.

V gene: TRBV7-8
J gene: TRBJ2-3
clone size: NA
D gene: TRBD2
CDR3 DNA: TGTGCCAGCAGCTTAGATAGCGGGGGGGTCACAGATACGCAGTATTTT
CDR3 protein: CASSLDSGGVTDTQYF

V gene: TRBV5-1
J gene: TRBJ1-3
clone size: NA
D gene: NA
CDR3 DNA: TGCGCCAGCAGCTTGGCGGCAGGGATTTTCTCTGGAAACACCATATATTTT
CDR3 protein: CASSLAAGIFSGNTIYF

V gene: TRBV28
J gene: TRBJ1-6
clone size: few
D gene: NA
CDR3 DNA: TGTGCCAGCAGTCTTACAGGGAATTCTGGCCTATTCTCACCCCTCCACTTT
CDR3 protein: CASSLTGNSGLFSPLHF

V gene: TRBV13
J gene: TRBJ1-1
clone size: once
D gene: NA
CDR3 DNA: TGTGCCAGCAGCTCCCCACTCTTACAGGGTAGAGACACTGAAGCTTTCTTT
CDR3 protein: CASSSPLLQGRDTEAFF

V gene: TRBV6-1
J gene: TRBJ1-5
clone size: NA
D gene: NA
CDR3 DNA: TGTGCCAGCGTACCCTCGGGGCCTGGCAATCAGCCCCAGCATTTT
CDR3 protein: CASVPSGPGNQPQHF

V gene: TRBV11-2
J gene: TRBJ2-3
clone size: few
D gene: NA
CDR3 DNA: TGTGCCAGCAGCTGGCGGACTACTAGCACAGATACGCAGTATTTT
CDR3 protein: CASSWRTTSTDTQYF

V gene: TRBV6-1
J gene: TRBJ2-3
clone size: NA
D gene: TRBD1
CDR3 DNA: TGTGCCAGCAGGGAGACAGGGGGCGCGACAGATACGCAGTATTTT
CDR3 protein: CASRETGGATDTQYF

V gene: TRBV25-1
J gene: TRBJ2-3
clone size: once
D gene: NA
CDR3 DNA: TGTGCCAGCAGTGAACATGGAGTGGGGCGCGTTCCCACAGATACGCAGTATTTT
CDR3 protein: CASSEHGVGRVPTDTQYF

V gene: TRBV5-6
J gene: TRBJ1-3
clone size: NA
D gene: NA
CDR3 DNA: TGTGCCAGCAGCCATACGAGGGGGGCGACTGGAAACACCATATATTTT
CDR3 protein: CASSHTRGATGNTIYF

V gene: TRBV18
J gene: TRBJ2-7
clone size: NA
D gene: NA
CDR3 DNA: TGTGCCAGCTCACCAGACTACGAGCAGTACTTC
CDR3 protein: CASSPDYEQYF

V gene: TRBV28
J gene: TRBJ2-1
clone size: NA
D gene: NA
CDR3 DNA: TGTGCCAGCAGTTTCCTGACCGGAAATGAGCAGTTCTTC
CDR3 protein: CASSFLTGNEQFF

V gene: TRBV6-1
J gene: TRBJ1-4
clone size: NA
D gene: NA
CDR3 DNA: TGTGCCAGCAGGAAAGCTGGAGGGGTTGAAAAACTGTTTTTT
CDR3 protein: CASRKAGGVEKLFF

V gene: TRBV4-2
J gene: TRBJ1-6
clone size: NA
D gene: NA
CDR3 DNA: TGTGCCAGCAGCCAAGATTTACTGGGTAACTATAATTCACCCCTCCACTTT
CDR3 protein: CASSQDLLGNYNSPLHF

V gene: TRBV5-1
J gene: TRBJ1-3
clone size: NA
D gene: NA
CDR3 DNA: TGCGCCAGCAGCTTGGGATCCCCGAGCTCTGGAAACACCATATATTTT
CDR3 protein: CASSLGSPSSGNTIYF

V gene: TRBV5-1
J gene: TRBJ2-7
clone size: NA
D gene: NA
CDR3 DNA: TGCGCCAGCTCCCTTGGGCACTACGAGCAGTACTTC
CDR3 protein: CASSLGHYEQYF

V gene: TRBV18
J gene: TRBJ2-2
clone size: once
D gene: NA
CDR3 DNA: TGTGCCAGCTCAGCTCGCGAGGGAAGCGGAGTGGACACCGGGGAGCTGTTTTTT
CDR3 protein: CASSAREGSGVDTGELFF

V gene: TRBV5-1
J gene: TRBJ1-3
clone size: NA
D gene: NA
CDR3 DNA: TGCGCCAGCAGCTTGGCAGGAGCGGCCTCTGGAAACACCATATATTTT
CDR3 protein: CASSLAGAASGNTIYF

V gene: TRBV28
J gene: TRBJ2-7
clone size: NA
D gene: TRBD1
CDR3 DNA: TGTGCCAGCAGGGGGTCCGGGACAGGGTACCACGAGCAGTACTTC
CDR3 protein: CASRGSGTGYHEQYF

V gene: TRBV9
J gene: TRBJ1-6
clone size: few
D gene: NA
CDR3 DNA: TGTGCCAGCAGCGTCCGGGACTTTAATTCACCCCTCCACTTT
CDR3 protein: CASSVRDFNSPLHF

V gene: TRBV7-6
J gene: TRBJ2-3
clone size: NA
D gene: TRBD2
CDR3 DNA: TGTGCCAGCAGCTTAAATCCACCCCCCGCGGGGCTAGCGGGGGGTGAGGAGTATTTT
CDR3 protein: CASSLNPPPAGLAGGEEYF

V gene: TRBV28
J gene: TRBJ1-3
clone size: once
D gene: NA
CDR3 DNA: TGTGCCAGCAGTTTTTACGGCCTGACCTCTGGAAACACCATATATTTT
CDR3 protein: CASSFYGLTSGNTIYF

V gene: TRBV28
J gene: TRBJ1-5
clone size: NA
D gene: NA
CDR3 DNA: TGTGCCAGCAATGATCAGCCCCAGCATTTT
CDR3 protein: CASNDQPQHF

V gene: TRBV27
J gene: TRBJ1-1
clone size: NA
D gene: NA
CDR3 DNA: TGTGCCAGCAGTTTTAACAGGGCGAACACTGAAGCTTTCTTT
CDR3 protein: CASSFNRANTEAFF

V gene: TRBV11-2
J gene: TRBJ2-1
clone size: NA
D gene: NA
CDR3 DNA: TGTGCCAGCAGCTCAAGACCCGCTTCTAATGAGCAGTTCTTC
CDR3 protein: CASSSRPASNEQFF

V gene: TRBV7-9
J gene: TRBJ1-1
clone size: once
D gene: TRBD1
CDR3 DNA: TGTGCCAGCAGCTGGGACAGTAACACTGAAGCTTTCTTT
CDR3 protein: CASSWDSNTEAFF

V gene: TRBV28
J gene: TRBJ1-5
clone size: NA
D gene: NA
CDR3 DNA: TGTGCCAGCAGTTTGTGGCAGGGGAATCAGCCCCAGCATTTT
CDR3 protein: CASSLWQGNQPQHF

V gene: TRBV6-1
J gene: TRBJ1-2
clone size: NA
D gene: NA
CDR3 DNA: TGTGCCAGCAGCCCGGGACGGGTTGTCTACACCTTC
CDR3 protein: CASSPGRVVYTF

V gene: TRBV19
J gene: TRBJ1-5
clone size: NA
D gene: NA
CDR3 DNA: TGTGCCAGTAGGTATAGCGTTGGGAGTTTACTTAGCAATCAGCCCCAGCATTTT
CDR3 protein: CASRYSVGSLLSNQPQHF